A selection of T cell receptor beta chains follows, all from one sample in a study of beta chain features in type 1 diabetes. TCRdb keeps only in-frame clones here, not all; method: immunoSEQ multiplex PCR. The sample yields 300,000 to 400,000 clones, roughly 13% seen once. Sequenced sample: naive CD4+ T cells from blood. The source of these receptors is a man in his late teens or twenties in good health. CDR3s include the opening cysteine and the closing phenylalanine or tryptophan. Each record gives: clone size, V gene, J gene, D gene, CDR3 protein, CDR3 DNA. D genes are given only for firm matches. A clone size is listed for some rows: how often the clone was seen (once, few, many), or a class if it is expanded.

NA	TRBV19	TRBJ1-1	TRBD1	CASQTGVNTEAFF	TGTGCCAGTCAGACAGGGGTGAACACTGAAGCTTTCTTT
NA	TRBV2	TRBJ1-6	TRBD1	CASMGVTGGGSPLHF	TGTGCCAGCATGGGAGTTACAGGGGGCGGTTCACCCCTCCACTTT
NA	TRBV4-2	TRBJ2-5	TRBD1	CASSQVSGGMETQYF	TGTGCCAGCAGCCAAGTCTCAGGGGGCATGGAGACCCAGTACTTC
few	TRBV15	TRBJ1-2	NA	CATSREKDSLYGYTF	TGTGCCACCAGCAGAGAAAAGGACAGCCTCTATGGCTACACCTTC
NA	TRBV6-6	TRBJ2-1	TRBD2	CASSSGTSSFNEQFF	TGTGCCAGCAGTAGCGGGACTAGCAGCTTCAATGAGCAGTTCTTC
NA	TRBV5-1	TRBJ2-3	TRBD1	CASSLGTGDPDTQYF	TGCGCCAGTAGCTTAGGAACAGGGGATCCAGATACGCAGTATTTT
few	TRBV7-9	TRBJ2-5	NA	CASSTHRGLETQYF	TGTGCCAGCAGCACCCACCGGGGATTGGAGACCCAGTACTTC
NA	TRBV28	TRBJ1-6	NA	CASNHWKGGASYSPLHF	TGTGCCAGCAATCATTGGAAGGGCGGGGCTAGTTATTCACCCCTCCACTTT
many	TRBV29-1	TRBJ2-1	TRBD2	CSVEMVAGGNEQFF	TGCAGCGTTGAAATGGTAGCGGGAGGCAATGAGCAGTTCTTC
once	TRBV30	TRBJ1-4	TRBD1	CALRTGRSTNEKLFF	TGTGCCTTGAGGACAGGCCGATCAACTAATGAAAAACTGTTTTTT
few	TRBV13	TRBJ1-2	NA	CASRPQGSYGYTF	TGTGCCAGCAGGCCCCAGGGGAGCTATGGCTACACCTTC
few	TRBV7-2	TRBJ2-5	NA	CASSLATGQETQYF	TGTGCCAGCAGCTTAGCGACAGGCCAAGAGACCCAGTACTTC
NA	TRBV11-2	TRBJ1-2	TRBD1	CASTRGTGVPYGYTF	TGTGCCAGCACCCGAGGGACAGGGGTCCCCTATGGCTACACCTTC
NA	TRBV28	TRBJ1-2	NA	CASSSRHSGGYTF	TGTGCCAGCAGTTCGAGACATTCGGGGGGCTACACCTTC
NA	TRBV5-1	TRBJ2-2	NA	CASSLVLVSGGELFF	TGCGCCAGCAGCTTGGTTCTCGTCTCAGGCGGGGAGCTGTTTTTT
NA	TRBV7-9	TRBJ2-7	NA	CASSPDEQYF	TGTGCCAGCAGCCCCGACGAGCAGTACTTC
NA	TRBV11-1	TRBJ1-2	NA	CASSARQANYGYTF	TGTGCCAGCAGCGCAAGACAAGCTAACTATGGCTACACCTTC
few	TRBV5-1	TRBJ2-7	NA	CASRTDPSYEQYF	TGCGCCAGCAGGACAGACCCCTCCTACGAGCAGTACTTC
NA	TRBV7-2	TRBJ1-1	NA	CASSLVADTKSEAFF	TGTGCCAGCAGCTTAGTGGCCGATACGAAGTCTGAAGCTTTCTTT
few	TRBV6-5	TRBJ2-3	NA	CASSYSLSTDTQYF	TGTGCCAGCAGTTACTCCTTAAGCACAGATACGCAGTATTTT
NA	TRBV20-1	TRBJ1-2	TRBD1	CSATGGGGYTF	TGCAGTGCTACAGGGGGCGGTGGCTACACCTTC
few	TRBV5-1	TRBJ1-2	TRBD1	CASSLLQGANYGYTF	TGCGCCAGCAGCTTGTTGCAGGGGGCTAACTATGGCTACACCTTC
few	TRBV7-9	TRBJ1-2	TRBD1	CASRLEGAGGYTF	TGTGCCAGCAGGTTGGAGGGGGCCGGCGGCTACACCTTC
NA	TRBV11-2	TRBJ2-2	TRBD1	CASSGDRGHGELFF	TGTGCCAGCAGCGGGGACAGGGGGCACGGGGAGCTGTTTTTT